A selection of T cell receptor beta chains follows, all from one sample in a study of blood T cell repertoires in COVID-19. TCRdb's table, derived via immunoSEQ multiplex PCR, lists solely in-frame clones and lacks some. The table lists approximately 99,000 clones, 80% to 90% of them singletons, with around 2% in the top ten. The sequencing sample was made of peripheral blood. All receptors come from a man in his fifties or sixties with COVID-19, enrolled during active disease. CDR3s include the opening cysteine and the closing phenylalanine or tryptophan. D genes are given only for firm matches. Part of the rows lack a size; the others show once, few, many or a class for expanded clones.

j_call clone_size v_call d_call cdr3_aa cdr3_nt
TRBJ1-6 . TRBV9 . CASSGDTGNSPLHF TGTGCCAGCAGCGGGGACACTGGTAATTCACCCCTCCACTTT
TRBJ1-4 . TRBV30 TRBD1 CAWSARDRTNEKLFF TGTGCCTGGAGTGCCCGGGACAGGACAAATGAAAAACTGTTTTTT
TRBJ1-1 . TRBV28 . CASSPRTGGNTEAFF TGTGCCAGCAGTCCCCGGACTGGTGGAAACACTGAAGCTTTCTTT
TRBJ1-5 . TRBV28 TRBD1 CASSRPPGTGYSNQPQHF TGTGCCAGCAGTAGACCACCCGGGACAGGGTATAGCAATCAGCCCCAGCATTTT
TRBJ1-2 . TRBV15 . CATSRGGREGYGYTF TGTGCCACCAGCAGAGGTGGCAGGGAAGGCTATGGCTACACCTTC
TRBJ2-5 . TRBV29-1 . CSAGQLQETQYF TGCAGCGCCGGACAGCTCCAAGAGACCCAGTACTTC
TRBJ1-2 . TRBV11-3 TRBD1 CASPRDREDYGYTF TGTGCCAGCCCCCGGGACAGGGAAGACTATGGCTACACCTTC
TRBJ1-2 . TRBV6-6 TRBD1 CASSNPGQGDYGYTF TGTGCCAGCAGTAACCCGGGACAGGGCGACTATGGCTACACCTTC
TRBJ2-7 . TRBV28 . CASSSPGGRGVEQYF TGTGCCAGCAGTTCCCCGGGCGGCAGGGGTGTAGAGCAGTACTTC
TRBJ1-5 . TRBV30 TRBD1 CAWDAGGQPQHF TGTGCCTGGGACGCAGGGGGACAGCCCCAGCATTTT
TRBJ1-5 . TRBV20-1 . CSASAYGSAGNQPQHF TGCAGTGCTAGTGCGTATGGATCCGCAGGAAATCAGCCCCAGCATTTT
TRBJ1-2 . TRBV7-9 . CASSRDSWDGYTF TGTGCCAGCAGCCGGGACTCCTGGGATGGCTACACCTTC
TRBJ2-2 . TRBV6-5 . CASSYRQGLNTGELFF TGTGCCAGCAGTTACCGTCAGGGGCTCAACACCGGGGAGCTGTTTTTT
TRBJ1-5 . TRBV4-2 TRBD1 CASSQDITGGLQPQHF TGTGCCAGCAGCCAAGATATTACAGGGGGCCTTCAGCCCCAGCATTTT
TRBJ1-2 . TRBV29-1 . CSVLTEGYGYTF TGCAGCGTCCTGACAGAAGGGTATGGCTACACCTTC
TRBJ1-1 few TRBV19 . CASSMRGFYTEAFF TGTGCCAGTAGTATGCGAGGATTTTACACTGAAGCTTTCTTT
TRBJ2-2 few TRBV4-1 TRBD2 CASSLVAGGLNTGELFF TGCGCCAGCAGCCTAGTAGCGGGGGGGCTTAACACCGGGGAGCTGTTTTTT
TRBJ2-1 once TRBV11-1 TRBD2 CASSELAGNGINEQFF TGTGCCAGCAGCGAACTAGCGGGGAATGGGATCAATGAGCAGTTCTTC
TRBJ1-1 . TRBV5-1 . CASSPQGAAEAFF TGCGCCAGCAGCCCCCAAGGGGCCGCTGAAGCTTTCTTT
TRBJ1-5 . TRBV2 . CASSEQRRVGQPQHF TGTGCCAGCAGTGAACAGAGGAGGGTTGGTCAGCCCCAGCATTTT
TRBJ2-1 . TRBV7-5 . CARNKLAGAPFWNEQFF TGTGCCAGAAATAAACTAGCGGGGGCGCCTTTTTGGAATGAGCAGTTCTTC
TRBJ1-1 . TRBV5-1 . CASSLRARGEGAEAFF TGCGCCAGCAGCTTGCGGGCGCGGGGGGAAGGGGCTGAAGCTTTCTTT
TRBJ2-1 . TRBV4-1 . CASSPHTNEQFF TGCGCCAGCAGCCCACACACGAATGAGCAGTTCTTC
TRBJ1-1 . TRBV5-5 . CASTPTGQSLRDTEAFF TGTGCCAGCACCCCCACCGGACAGTCCCTACGAGACACTGAAGCTTTCTTT
TRBJ1-3 . TRBV3-1/TRBV3-2 . CASSHPPTGAGNTIYF TGTGCCAGCAGCCATCCCCCCACGGGTGCCGGAAACACCATATATTTT
TRBJ1-2 . TRBV5-5 . CASSPAGIANYGYTF TGTGCCAGCAGCCCGGCGGGGATAGCTAACTATGGCTACACCTTC
TRBJ2-7 once TRBV12-5 TRBD1 CASGLRTGVEQYF TGTGCTAGTGGTTTGCGGACAGGGGTCGAGCAGTACTTC
TRBJ2-7 . TRBV25-1 . CASSDKPGTTYEQYF TGTGCCAGCAGTGATAAACCCGGGACAACCTACGAGCAGTACTTC
TRBJ1-6 once TRBV28 TRBD1 CASSFRDRSPLHF TGTGCCAGCAGTTTCCGGGACAGATCACCCCTCCACTTT
TRBJ1-1 . TRBV10-3 . CAISEPKQGSEAFF TGTGCCATCAGTGAGCCGAAACAGGGTTCTGAAGCTTTCTTT
TRBJ1-2 . TRBV6-5 TRBD1 CASSYSTGLGYGYTF TGTGCCAGCAGTTACTCGACAGGGCTAGGCTATGGCTACACCTTC
TRBJ1-2 . TRBV19 . CASSNAREYGYTF TGTGCCAGTAGTAATGCCAGGGAATATGGCTACACCTTC
TRBJ2-7 . TRBV12-3/TRBV12-4 . CASSLGQIYEQYF TGTGCCAGCAGTTTAGGGCAGATCTACGAGCAGTACTTC
TRBJ1-6 . TRBV25-1 TRBD1 CASNRQGGSPLHF TGTGCCAGCAATCGACAGGGGGGGTCACCCCTCCACTTT
TRBJ1-6 once TRBV7-9 . CASSDDIMAEGYSPLHF TGTGCCAGCAGCGATGACATAATGGCAGAAGGATATTCACCCCTCCACTTT
TRBJ1-2 . TRBV5-1 TRBD1 CASSPTGGNYGYTF TGCGCCAGCAGCCCCACAGGGGGCAACTATGGCTACACCTTC
TRBJ1-1 . TRBV7-8 . CASSLAPDGLFEAFF TGTGCCAGCAGCTTAGCGCCAGATGGGCTCTTTGAAGCTTTCTTT
TRBJ2-4 . TRBV3-1/TRBV3-2 . CASSQGRALAKNIQYF TGTGCCAGCAGCCAAGGCAGGGCCCTAGCCAAAAACATTCAGTACTTC
TRBJ1-2 . TRBV29-1 . CSVVGSGRGYTF TGCAGCGTTGTTGGGTCGGGTAGAGGCTACACCTTC
TRBJ1-3 once TRBV9 . CASSPRQVSGNTIYF TGTGCCAGCAGCCCCCGACAGGTCTCTGGAAACACCATATATTTT
TRBJ2-3 . TRBV2 . CASVREKDTQYF TGTGCCAGTGTCAGGGAAAAAGATACGCAGTATTTT
TRBJ1-2 . TRBV10-3 . CAISRGVAPNYGYTF TGTGCCATCAGCCGGGGGGTCGCTCCTAACTATGGCTACACCTTC
TRBJ1-2 . TRBV2 TRBD1 CATDREVGYGYTF TGTGCCACGGACAGGGAGGTTGGCTATGGCTACACCTTC
TRBJ1-4 . TRBV5-1 . CASSLGTVLDEKLFF TGCGCCAGCAGCTTGGGGACAGTTTTGGATGAAAAACTGTTTTTT
TRBJ1-2 once TRBV30 . CACGDTSNYGYTF TGTGCCTGCGGGGACACGTCTAACTATGGCTACACCTTC
TRBJ2-7 few TRBV2 TRBD1 CASIPGDRASYEQYF TGTGCCAGCATCCCCGGGGACAGGGCCTCCTACGAGCAGTACTTC